The 15 T cell receptor beta chains given below trace back to one sample, sequenced in a study of Graves' ophthalmopathy and Graves' hyperthyroidism. Researchers took RNA transcripts and amplified TCR beta CDR3 regions from them. A first-round RT-PCR used HTBI primers, followed by a second-round multiplex PCR. TCRdb re-called the multiplex PCR reads with MiXCR, one entry per CDR3 protein. The sample lists approximately 1.2 million distinct CDR3 sequences; 35% to 45% were seen once. Sequenced sample: peripheral blood or thyroid tissue (not recorded which). The receptors derive from an adult man with Graves' hyperthyroidism.

A word on this clonotype: Possible read error: a much larger clone is one base away. CDR3 amino acids: CASTQTSGSLDEQYF. DNA of the CDR3: TGTGCCAGTACCCAGACTAGCGGGAGTCTCGACGAGCAGTACTTC. The V call is TRBV19, the J call TRBJ2-7; TRBD2 matches 12 bases. The CDR3 is made up of 15 amino acids. The germline V gene encodes CDR1 LNHDA and CDR2 SQIVND (reference sequence). Trimming at V came to 7 bases and at J to 5 bases, leaving 9 bases not matched to a gene.

There are many counts of this clonotype. V is TRBV9 and J is TRBJ1-1; D is unresolved. The CDR3 sequence is 15 residues long. From germline, CDR1 is SGDLS and CDR2 YYNGEE. V was trimmed by 1 base and J by 1 base, leaving 11 bases between them. CDR3: CASSVSPRENTEAFF. DNA for the CDR3: TGTGCCAGCAGCGTAAGCCCTCGGGAGAACACTGAAGCTTTCTTT.

This clonotype was seen at least ten times. V usage is TRBV5-1 and J usage is TRBJ2-6; tentatively, D is TRBD2 (5 bases). Germline loops: CDR1 SGHRS, CDR2 YFSETQ. This CDR3 contains 14 residues. V lost 5 bases, J lost 1 base, and 7 bases lay in between. CDR3 sequence (DNA): TGCGCCAGCAGTCGAGGGTCTGGGGCCAACGTCCTGACTTTC. This translates into CASSRGSGANVLTF.

This rearrangement joins TRBV19 to TRBJ1-4; D call uncertain. Germline V gene data show CDR1 as LNHDA and CDR2 as SQIVND (reference sequence). CDR3 length: 11 residues. Trimming left V 6 bases short and J 5 bases short, with 4 bases between. The CDR3 sequence: CASRWNEKLFF. The CDR3 region has the DNA TGTGCCAGTAGGTGGAATGAAAAACTGTTTTTT.

The J gene is TRBJ1-3, the V gene TRBV20-1; D is possibly TRBD1 (6 bases). The germline gives CDR1 DFQATT, CDR2 SNEGSKA (reference sequence). CDR3 length: 14 residues. Deletions cut 6 bases from V and 0 bases from J, with 12 bases between. CDR3 in DNA: TGCAGTGCACACACGACAGGCTCTGGAAACACCATATATTTT. This encodes CSAHTTGSGNTIYF.

This clonotype was seen ten or more times. J is TRBJ1-2 and V is TRBV29-1; 7 bases align to TRBD1. The CDR3 length is 13 residues. Per germline, CDR1 SQVTM and CDR2 ANQGSEA. The junction had 8 bases not matched to a gene; V was cut back by 5 bases and J by 5 bases. The CDR3 coding sequence is TGCAGCGTTCCGACAGGGTCGGGGTATGGCTACACCTTC. It is translated as CSVPTGSGYGYTF.

The V gene is TRBV20-1, the J gene TRBJ1-6; 11 nucleotides agree with TRBD1. The DNA end is more similar to TRBJ1-5, so the J call may be wrong. CDR3 length: 16 residues. The V gene's germline CDR1 is DFQATT and CDR2 SNEGSKA (reference sequence). The DNA of the CDR3 is TGCAGTGCTAGTCCTGGACAGGGGGCATTCAATCAGCCCCAGCATTTT. It translates to CSASPGQGAFNQPQHF.

This clonotype was counted ten times or more. The chain recombines TRBV13 with TRBJ1-1; TRBD1 matches at 12 bases. V trimming: 3 bases; J trimming: 6 bases; junction bases outside the gene matches: 8. CDR3 length: 16 residues. Per the germline V gene, CDR1 is PRHDT and CDR2 is FYEKMQ (reference sequence). The CDR3 DNA follows: TGTGCCAGCAGCTTTTCGGGACAGGGGGCAGAGGCTGAAGCTTTCTTT. Translation: CASSFSGQGAEAEAFF.

In this sample, this clonotype turned up many times. The CDR3 nucleotides are TGTGCCACCGGGACAGGGGGCGTTTCTGAAGCTTTCTTT. Protein: CATGTGGVSEAFF. The V gene is TRBV6-6, the J gene TRBJ1-1, with 12 bases fitting TRBD1. CDR1 MNHNY and CDR2 SVGAGI come from the germline V gene (reference sequence). The CDR3 length is 13 residues. V trimming: 10 bases; J trimming: 6 bases; junction bases outside the gene matches: 6.

This clonotype was counted a few times. The chain recombines TRBV6-5 with TRBJ1-1; D gene ambiguous. Germline V gives CDR1 MNHEY, CDR2 SVGAGI. V was shortened by 4 bases and J by 4 bases, with 10 bases between the two germline ends. The CDR3 is 13 amino acids. The CDR3 reads CASSWRRGTEAFF. The CDR3 nucleotides are TGTGCCAGCAGTTGGAGGCGAGGCACTGAAGCTTTCTTT.

As for this clonotype: A much larger clone sits a single nucleotide away, making a read error possible. The V call is TRBV9, the J call TRBJ2-2; tentatively, D is TRBD2 (6 bases). Trimming took off 3 bases at V and 9 bases at J, with 15 bases between the two ends. This CDR3 contains 14 residues. Germline-derived CDR1 and CDR2 are SGDLS and YYNGEE. The CDR3 region has the DNA TGTGCCAGCAGCGCGCCCGTCGGGGGACGGGAGCTGTTTTTT. It is translated as CASSAPVGGRELFF.

In this sample, this clonotype turned up many times. DNA of the CDR3: TGTGCCAGCAGGGACAGGGTCCGGCAAGAGACCCAGTACTTC. It codes for CASRDRVRQETQYF. The chain is built from TRBV12-3 or TRBV12-4 and TRBJ2-5; 8 bases align to TRBD1. Trimming removed 6 bases from V and 2 bases from J; junction bases left unmatched: 5. The CDR3 is 14 residues long.

This clonotype was observed a handful of times. J is TRBJ2-7 and V is TRBV4-3; no reliable D call. CDR1 and CDR2 (germline): LGHNA, YSLEER. The CDR3 has 15 amino acids. The germline V and J ends were trimmed by 2 bases and 7 bases, with 18 bases remaining between them. The DNA of the CDR3 is TGCGCCAGCAGCCAAAAGACCGAGGCGGCAGGAGAGCAGTACTTC. It codes for CASSQKTEAAGEQYF.

There are many counts of this clonotype. This CDR3 is CASSDRGYGYTF. The CDR3 DNA follows: TGTGCCAGCAGCGACAGGGGTTATGGCTACACCTTC. The gene calls are TRBV6-6 and TRBJ1-2; 8 bases line up with TRBD1. CDR1 and CDR2 from the germline V gene are MNHNY and SVGAGI (reference sequence). CDR3 length: 12 amino acids. V shed 6 bases, J shed 5 bases, and the junction held 2 bases outside the gene matches.

Ten or more counts support this clonotype. The chain recombines TRBV28 with TRBJ2-7; D is unresolved. The V gene's germline CDR1 is MDHEN and CDR2 SYDVKM. The CDR3 spans 10 residues. V lost 8 bases and J lost 3, with 5 bases in between. In nucleotides, the CDR3 is TGTGCCAGCTCGCACTACGAGCAGTACTTC. The encoded protein is CASSHYEQYF.